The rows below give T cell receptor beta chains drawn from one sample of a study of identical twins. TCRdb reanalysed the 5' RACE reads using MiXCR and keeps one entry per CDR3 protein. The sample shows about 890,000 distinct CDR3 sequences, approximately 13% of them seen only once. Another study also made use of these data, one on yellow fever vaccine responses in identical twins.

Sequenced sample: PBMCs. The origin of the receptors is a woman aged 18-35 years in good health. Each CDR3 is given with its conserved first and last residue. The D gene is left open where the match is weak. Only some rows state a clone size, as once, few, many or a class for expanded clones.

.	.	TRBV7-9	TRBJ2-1	CASSFSDWNEQFF	TGTGCCAGCAGCTTCTCCGATTGGAATGAGCAGTTCTTC
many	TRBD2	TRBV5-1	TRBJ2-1	CASSSGTIYNEQFF	TGCGCCAGCAGCTCCGGGACTATCTACAATGAGCAGTTCTTC
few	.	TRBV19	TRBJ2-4	CASSIGEAKNIQYF	TGTGCCAGTAGTATCGGGGAAGCCAAAAACATTCAGTACTTC
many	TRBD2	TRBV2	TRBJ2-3	CASSEEAGVHTDTQYF	TGTGCCAGCAGTGAAGAGGCGGGGGTCCACACAGATACGCAGTATTTT
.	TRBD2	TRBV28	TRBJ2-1	CASESGRLGNEQFF	TGTGCCAGTGAGAGCGGGAGGCTGGGGAATGAGCAGTTCTTC
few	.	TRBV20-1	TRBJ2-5	CSARVLREETQYF	TGCAGTGCTAGAGTGCTCCGAGAGGAGACCCAGTACTTC
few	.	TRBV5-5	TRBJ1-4	CASSLNGERDEKLFF	TGTGCCAGCAGCTTGAACGGGGAGAGGGACGAAAAACTGTTTTTT
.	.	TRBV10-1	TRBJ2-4	CASRDRGRVLGEWDIQYF	TGCGCCAGCAGGGACCGGGGGCGAGTTTTAGGGGAGTGGGACATTCAGTACTTC
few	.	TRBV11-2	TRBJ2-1	CASSQAILRAEQFF	TGTGCCAGCAGCCAGGCAATCCTAAGGGCTGAGCAGTTCTTC
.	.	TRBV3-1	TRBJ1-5	CTSSRDYRKPQHF	TGTACCAGCAGCCGAGACTACAGGAAGCCCCAGCATTTT
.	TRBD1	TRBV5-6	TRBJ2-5	CASSTPGTGGTKETQYF	TGTGCCAGCAGCACCCCCGGGACAGGTGGGACCAAAGAGACCCAGTACTTC
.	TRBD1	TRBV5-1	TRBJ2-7	CASSLGRQEMAGTGMGEQYF	TGCGCCAGCAGCTTGGGGAGGCAAGAAATGGCCGGGACAGGGATGGGCGAGCAGTACTTC
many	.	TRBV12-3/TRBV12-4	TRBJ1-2	CASSRYIGEGGYTF	TGTGCCAGCAGCCGTTATATTGGGGAGGGCGGCTACACCTTC
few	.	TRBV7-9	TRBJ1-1	CASSLAQGTHTEAFF	TGTGCCAGCAGCTTAGCGCAGGGGACACACACTGAAGCTTTCTTT
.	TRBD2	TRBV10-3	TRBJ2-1	CAISDLVRGARSYNEQFF	TGTGCCATCAGTGACCTCGTGCGGGGGGCGAGGTCCTACAATGAGCAGTTCTTC
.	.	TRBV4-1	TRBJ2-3	CASSPLTGSGTDTQYF	TGCGCCAGCAGCCCCTTAACCGGGAGTGGCACAGATACGCAGTATTTT
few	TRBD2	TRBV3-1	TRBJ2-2	CASSHDAGLAGVLRTGELFF	TGTGCCAGCAGCCACGACGCGGGACTAGCGGGAGTCCTTCGGACCGGGGAGCTGTTTTTT
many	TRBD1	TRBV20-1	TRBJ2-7	CSAKIPGQGPYEQYF	TGCAGTGCCAAGATACCGGGACAGGGCCCTTACGAGCAGTACTTC
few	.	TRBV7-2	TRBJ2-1	CASSLLGLGSYNEQFF	TGTGCCAGCAGCTTGCTGGGGTTAGGTTCCTACAATGAGCAGTTCTTC
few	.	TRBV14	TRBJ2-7	CASRSGQDPKYEQYF	TGTGCCAGCAGATCCGGACAAGACCCCAAATACGAGCAGTACTTC
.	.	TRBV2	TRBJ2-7	CASSEEGVDDEQYF	TGTGCCAGCAGTGAGGAAGGGGTAGATGACGAGCAGTACTTC
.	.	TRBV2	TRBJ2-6	CASRPRSGSGANVLTF	TGTGCCAGCAGGCCCCGTTCGGGCTCTGGGGCCAACGTCCTGACTTTC
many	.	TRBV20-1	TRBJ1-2	CSVALGYQSQGYTF	TGCAGTGTAGCTCTTGGGTATCAAAGTCAAGGCTACACCTTC
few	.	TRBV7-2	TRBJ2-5	CASGLGQRQETQYF	TGTGCCAGCGGCCTGGGGCAGCGCCAAGAGACCCAGTACTTC
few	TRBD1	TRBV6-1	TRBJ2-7	CASSPTRQGSWEQYF	TGTGCCAGCAGTCCAACACGACAGGGATCGTGGGAGCAGTACTTC
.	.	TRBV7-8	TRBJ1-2	CASSQGRDYGYTF	TGTGCCAGCAGTCAGGGGCGGGACTATGGCTACACCTTC
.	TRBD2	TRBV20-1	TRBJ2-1	CSARDISGRLEQFF	TGCAGTGCTAGAGATATTAGCGGGAGGCTAGAGCAGTTCTTC
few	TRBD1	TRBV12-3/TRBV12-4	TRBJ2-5	CASSRLGTGVETQYF	TGTGCCAGCAGCCGACTCGGGACAGGGGTGGAGACCCAGTACTTC
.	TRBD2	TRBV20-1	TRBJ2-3	CSGKAGGYTDTQYF	TGCAGTGGAAAAGCGGGGGGATACACAGATACGCAGTATTTT
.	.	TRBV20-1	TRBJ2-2	CSARGNRENTGELFF	TGCAGTGCTAGAGGAAACAGGGAGAACACCGGGGAGCTGTTTTTT